These T cell receptor beta chains were read from a single sample in a study of tissue T cells after allogeneic stem cell transplantation. Assay used: immunoSEQ multiplex PCR; TCRdb lists only in-frame clones, some missing. The table records 6,000 to 6,500 clones, 69% of them present only once. Here the sequenced sample was tissue from the stomach, taken at autopsy. The origin of the receptors is a woman aged 18 to 50 with breast cancer. The CDR3 runs from the conserved cysteine through the conserved F or W. D genes are given only for firm matches. Size tells how often a clone was seen (once, few, many) or the class of an expanded clone, and some rows leave it out.

v_gene: TRBV5-1
d_gene: -
j_gene: TRBJ1-6
abundance: -
CDR3aa: CASSTNPGGLNSPLHF
CDR3nt: TGCGCCAGCAGCACCAACCCCGGGGGCCTTAATTCACCCCTCCACTTT

v_gene: TRBV6-7
d_gene: TRBD1
j_gene: TRBJ2-2
abundance: -
CDR3aa: CASTHSGRCRIPGGAVF
CDR3nt: TGTGCCAGCACCCACTCGGGTCGGTGCAGGATCCCAGGGGGAGCTGTTTTT

v_gene: TRBV4-1
d_gene: -
j_gene: TRBJ1-3
abundance: few
CDR3aa: CASSPTVTELAAGNTIYF
CDR3nt: TGCGCCAGCAGCCCAACGGTAACCGAACTCGCCGCTGGAAACACCATATATTTT

v_gene: TRBV7-2
d_gene: -
j_gene: TRBJ2-5
abundance: -
CDR3aa: CASSLNDLQETQYF
CDR3nt: TGTGCCAGCAGCTTGAATGACCTCCAAGAGACCCAGTACTTC

v_gene: TRBV7-2
d_gene: -
j_gene: TRBJ2-1
abundance: few
CDR3aa: CASSLAGENEQFF
CDR3nt: TGTGCCAGCAGCTTAGCCGGGGAGAATGAGCAGTTCTTC

v_gene: TRBV18
d_gene: -
j_gene: TRBJ2-4
abundance: -
CDR3aa: CASSPPQGLNIQYF
CDR3nt: TGTGCCAGCTCACCACCCCAGGGGTTAAACATTCAGTACTTC

v_gene: TRBV5-1
d_gene: -
j_gene: TRBJ1-2
abundance: once
CDR3aa: CASTAGESYGYTF
CDR3nt: TGCGCCAGCACCGCGGGGGAAAGTTATGGCTACACCTTC

v_gene: TRBV5-1
d_gene: TRBD1
j_gene: TRBJ2-1
abundance: -
CDR3aa: CASTPRPGGYNEQFF
CDR3nt: TGCGCCAGCACCCCCCGACCAGGGGGATACAATGAGCAGTTCTTC

v_gene: TRBV7-2
d_gene: -
j_gene: TRBJ1-4
abundance: -
CDR3aa: CASSLGGRAEKLFF
CDR3nt: TGTGCCAGCAGCTTGGGAGGGAGAGCTGAAAAACTGTTTTTT

v_gene: TRBV5-4
d_gene: TRBD2
j_gene: TRBJ2-7
abundance: -
CDR3aa: CASRPGRDRYEQYF
CDR3nt: TGTGCCAGCAGACCAGGGAGGGACCGCTACGAGCAGTACTTC

v_gene: TRBV29-1
d_gene: TRBD1
j_gene: TRBJ2-1
abundance: -
CDR3aa: CSAGQGGAGEQFF
CDR3nt: TGCAGCGCCGGACAGGGGGGTGCTGGCGAGCAGTTCTTC

v_gene: TRBV7-6
d_gene: -
j_gene: TRBJ1-4
abundance: once
CDR3aa: CASSTGSEKLFF
CDR3nt: TGTGCCAGCAGCACCGGAAGTGAAAAACTGTTTTTT

v_gene: TRBV21-1
d_gene: -
j_gene: TRBJ1-2
abundance: -
CDR3aa: CARRDRGSNYGYTF
CDR3nt: TGTGCCCGTCGGGACAGGGGTTCTAACTATGGCTACACCTTC

v_gene: TRBV7-3
d_gene: TRBD2
j_gene: TRBJ2-1
abundance: -
CDR3aa: CASSPPRGTSVNEQFF
CDR3nt: TGTGCCAGCAGCCCACCGCGGGGGACTAGCGTCAATGAGCAGTTCTTC

v_gene: TRBV5-5
d_gene: -
j_gene: TRBJ1-1
abundance: -
CDR3aa: CASSFPGANTEAFF
CDR3nt: TGTGCCAGCAGCTTCCCCGGGGCGAACACTGAAGCTTTCTTT

v_gene: TRBV5-1
d_gene: TRBD2
j_gene: TRBJ2-5
abundance: -
CDR3aa: CASSLDVTSGGASQYF
CDR3nt: TGCGCCAGCAGCTTGGACGTGACTAGCGGGGGGGCGTCCCAGTACTTC

v_gene: TRBV7-2
d_gene: TRBD2
j_gene: TRBJ2-7
abundance: few
CDR3aa: CASSLAAGLAVGEQYF
CDR3nt: TGTGCCAGCAGCTTAGCGGCGGGACTAGCGGTAGGCGAGCAGTACTTC

v_gene: TRBV2
d_gene: -
j_gene: TRBJ2-1
abundance: -
CDR3aa: CASVDRGASYNEQFF
CDR3nt: TGTGCCAGCGTGGACCGGGGGGCCTCCTACAATGAGCAGTTCTTC

v_gene: TRBV28
d_gene: -
j_gene: TRBJ1-5
abundance: -
CDR3aa: CASGFPVLNQPQHF
CDR3nt: TGTGCCAGCGGGTTCCCAGTTCTTAATCAGCCCCAGCATTTT

v_gene: TRBV25-1
d_gene: -
j_gene: TRBJ1-1
abundance: -
CDR3aa: CASSELALGTAFF
CDR3nt: TGTGCCAGCAGTGAACTAGCTCTGGGAACTGCTTTCTTT

v_gene: TRBV5-1
d_gene: -
j_gene: TRBJ2-7
abundance: few
CDR3aa: CASSLETNRYEQYF
CDR3nt: TGCGCCAGCAGCTTGGAAACTAACCGATACGAGCAGTACTTC

v_gene: TRBV10-3
d_gene: TRBD1
j_gene: TRBJ2-5
abundance: -
CDR3aa: CAISVGRTGKGETQYF
CDR3nt: TGTGCCATCAGTGTGGGTAGGACAGGGAAGGGAGAGACCCAGTACTTC

v_gene: TRBV28
d_gene: -
j_gene: TRBJ2-7
abundance: -
CDR3aa: CASSPRGVSYEQYF
CDR3nt: TGTGCCAGCAGTCCCCGCGGCGTTTCCTACGAGCAGTACTTC

v_gene: TRBV6-2/TRBV6-3
d_gene: TRBD1
j_gene: TRBJ1-5
abundance: -
CDR3aa: CASSPGTGDSQPQHF
CDR3nt: TGTGCCAGCAGCCCCGGGACAGGGGATAGTCAGCCCCAGCATTTT

v_gene: TRBV5-5
d_gene: -
j_gene: TRBJ2-3
abundance: -
CDR3aa: CASSLAAPDTQYF
CDR3nt: TGTGCCAGCAGCTTGGCCGCCCCAGATACGCAGTATTTT

v_gene: TRBV4-3
d_gene: -
j_gene: TRBJ2-2
abundance: -
CDR3aa: CASSQDTRTTGELFF
CDR3nt: TGCGCCAGCAGCCAAGATACCCGGACTACCGGGGAGCTGTTTTTT

v_gene: TRBV9
d_gene: TRBD2
j_gene: TRBJ2-1
abundance: -
CDR3aa: CASSGGLAGGSSYNEQFF
CDR3nt: TGTGCCAGCAGCGGCGGACTAGCGGGGGGTTCCTCCTACAATGAGCAGTTCTTC

v_gene: TRBV5-1
d_gene: -
j_gene: TRBJ1-1
abundance: -
CDR3aa: CASSLIPGTTEAFF
CDR3nt: TGCGCCAGCAGCCTAATCCCGGGGACCACTGAAGCTTTCTTT

v_gene: TRBV7-3
d_gene: -
j_gene: TRBJ1-4
abundance: -
CDR3aa: CASSLSRGEKLFF
CDR3nt: TGTGCCAGCAGCCTAAGCCGGGGGGAAAAACTGTTTTTT

v_gene: TRBV19
d_gene: -
j_gene: TRBJ1-1
abundance: -
CDR3aa: CASSMKGDTEAFF
CDR3nt: TGTGCCAGTAGTATGAAAGGGGACACTGAAGCTTTCTTT

v_gene: TRBV6-8
d_gene: TRBD2
j_gene: TRBJ2-3
abundance: -
CDR3aa: CASSPTSGGSDTQYF
CDR3nt: TGTGCCAGCAGTCCGACTAGCGGGGGATCAGATACGCAGTATTTT

v_gene: TRBV7-9
d_gene: -
j_gene: TRBJ1-2
abundance: -
CDR3aa: CASSFGRGSGYTF
CDR3nt: TGTGCCAGCAGCTTCGGCAGAGGATCCGGCTACACCTTC

v_gene: TRBV5-5
d_gene: -
j_gene: TRBJ1-2
abundance: -
CDR3aa: CASSLDLGTLAYGYTF
CDR3nt: TGTGCCAGCAGCTTGGACCTGGGGACACTTGCTTATGGCTACACCTTC

v_gene: TRBV9
d_gene: -
j_gene: TRBJ2-5
abundance: large
CDR3aa: CASNPSPTETQYF
CDR3nt: TGTGCCAGCAACCCCAGCCCAACAGAGACCCAGTACTTC

v_gene: TRBV9
d_gene: -
j_gene: TRBJ1-2
abundance: -
CDR3aa: CASSSRAVYGYTF
CDR3nt: TGTGCCAGCAGCAGCCGGGCTGTCTATGGCTACACCTTC

v_gene: TRBV14
d_gene: TRBD2
j_gene: TRBJ2-3
abundance: -
CDR3aa: CASSQGDEGLALRSTDTQYF
CDR3nt: TGTGCCAGCAGCCAAGGAGATGAGGGACTAGCGCTGAGGAGCACAGATACGCAGTATTTT

v_gene: TRBV7-2
d_gene: TRBD2
j_gene: TRBJ2-7
abundance: medium-sized
CDR3aa: CASSLGSSSREVYEQYF
CDR3nt: TGTGCCAGCAGCTTAGGCTCCTCCTCGCGGGAGGTCTACGAGCAGTACTTC

v_gene: TRBV18
d_gene: -
j_gene: TRBJ2-6
abundance: few
CDR3aa: CASSTLGAGSGANVLTF
CDR3nt: TGTGCCAGCTCGACCCTAGGGGCCGGCTCTGGGGCCAACGTCCTGACTTTC

v_gene: TRBV5-6
d_gene: TRBD2
j_gene: TRBJ2-7
abundance: -
CDR3aa: CASSRPYTSGNYEQYF
CDR3nt: TGTGCCAGCAGCCGACCATATACTAGCGGAAACTACGAGCAGTACTTC

v_gene: TRBV2
d_gene: -
j_gene: TRBJ1-2
abundance: -
CDR3aa: CASSGGAYGYTF
CDR3nt: TGTGCCAGCAGTGGGGGGGCCTATGGCTACACCTTC

v_gene: TRBV5-6
d_gene: -
j_gene: TRBJ1-5
abundance: -
CDR3aa: CASSLAGSQPQHF
CDR3nt: TGTGCCAGCAGCTTGGCGGGGTCTCAGCCCCAGCATTTT

v_gene: TRBV11-2
d_gene: TRBD2
j_gene: TRBJ2-1
abundance: -
CDR3aa: CASSLARTSHEQFF
CDR3nt: TGTGCCAGCAGCTTAGCCCGGACTAGCCATGAGCAGTTCTTC

v_gene: TRBV10-3
d_gene: TRBD1
j_gene: TRBJ1-4
abundance: -
CDR3aa: CAIRPGQGSQTNEKLFF
CDR3nt: TGTGCCATCAGGCCCGGACAGGGGAGTCAAACTAATGAAAAACTGTTTTTT

v_gene: TRBV5-6
d_gene: -
j_gene: TRBJ1-6
abundance: -
CDR3aa: CASSSDKSPLHF
CDR3nt: TGTGCCAGCAGCTCGGACAAATCACCCCTCCACTTT

v_gene: TRBV2
d_gene: TRBD1
j_gene: TRBJ1-5
abundance: -
CDR3aa: CASRSLGQDHRPQHF
CDR3nt: TGTGCCAGCAGGTCACTTGGACAGGATCATAGGCCCCAGCATTTT

v_gene: TRBV7-9
d_gene: -
j_gene: TRBJ2-7
abundance: -
CDR3aa: CASSFIPPRGEQYF
CDR3nt: TGTGCCAGCAGCTTTATCCCTCCTCGGGGTGAGCAGTACTTC

v_gene: TRBV27
d_gene: TRBD2
j_gene: TRBJ2-7
abundance: -
CDR3aa: CATTRLAGASSYEQYF
CDR3nt: TGTGCCACCACCAGACTAGCGGGGGCTAGCTCCTACGAGCAGTACTTC

v_gene: TRBV7-8
d_gene: -
j_gene: TRBJ2-7
abundance: once
CDR3aa: CASSPGGEQYF
CDR3nt: TGTGCCAGCAGCCCAGGGGGGGAGCAGTACTTC

v_gene: TRBV6-1
d_gene: TRBD1
j_gene: TRBJ1-1
abundance: large
CDR3aa: CASSEGTGGGRSTEAFF
CDR3nt: TGTGCCAGCAGTGAAGGGACGGGAGGGGGCCGTAGCACTGAAGCTTTCTTT

v_gene: TRBV7-2
d_gene: TRBD2
j_gene: TRBJ2-1
abundance: few
CDR3aa: CASSSGLAGVNEQFF
CDR3nt: TGTGCCAGCAGCTCGGGACTAGCGGGAGTAAATGAGCAGTTCTTC

v_gene: TRBV5-1
d_gene: TRBD1
j_gene: TRBJ2-7
abundance: few
CDR3aa: CASSLTGVEQYF
CDR3nt: TGCGCCAGCAGCTTAACAGGGGTCGAGCAGTACTTC

v_gene: TRBV19
d_gene: -
j_gene: TRBJ1-2
abundance: -
CDR3aa: CASSIRSYGYTF
CDR3nt: TGTGCCAGTAGTATCAGGAGCTATGGCTACACCTTC

v_gene: TRBV5-1
d_gene: -
j_gene: TRBJ2-2
abundance: -
CDR3aa: CASSSLQGTGELFF
CDR3nt: TGCGCCAGCAGCTCCTTACAGGGCACCGGGGAGCTGTTTTTT

v_gene: TRBV6-5
d_gene: -
j_gene: TRBJ1-5
abundance: few
CDR3aa: CASRTTGRNQPQHF
CDR3nt: TGTGCCAGCAGGACCACAGGGAGGAATCAGCCCCAGCATTTT

v_gene: TRBV7-2
d_gene: TRBD2
j_gene: TRBJ2-7
abundance: few
CDR3aa: CASNPGTSGATAPYEQYF
CDR3nt: TGTGCCAGCAACCCTGGGACTAGCGGGGCCACGGCCCCCTACGAGCAGTACTTC

v_gene: TRBV10-3
d_gene: -
j_gene: TRBJ2-5
abundance: -
CDR3aa: CAISESTSSSGHQETQYF
CDR3nt: TGTGCCATCAGTGAGTCGACCAGCTCAAGTGGGCACCAAGAGACCCAGTACTTC

v_gene: TRBV7-2
d_gene: TRBD1
j_gene: TRBJ2-7
abundance: -
CDR3aa: CASSPDRGTYEQYF
CDR3nt: TGTGCCAGCAGCCCGGACAGGGGCACGTACGAGCAGTACTTC

v_gene: TRBV18
d_gene: TRBD1
j_gene: TRBJ1-1
abundance: once
CDR3aa: CASFTGGNTEAFF
CDR3nt: TGTGCCAGCTTCACAGGGGGGAACACTGAAGCTTTCTTT

v_gene: TRBV28
d_gene: TRBD2
j_gene: TRBJ2-3
abundance: -
CDR3aa: CASHPGLAGWGDTQYF
CDR3nt: TGTGCCAGCCACCCGGGACTAGCGGGGTGGGGAGATACGCAGTATTTT

v_gene: TRBV7-2
d_gene: TRBD1
j_gene: TRBJ2-7
abundance: few
CDR3aa: CASSSGTGKDPYEQYF
CDR3nt: TGTGCCAGCAGCTCAGGGACAGGGAAGGATCCCTACGAGCAGTACTTC